This T cell receptor beta chain was recovered during a study of shared clonotypes between healthy human individuals. Study-wide results and limits: Clonotypes which were not shared had lower generation probabilities than clonotypes that all four donors shared.

The data were produced by immunoSEQ multiplex PCR, yet TCRdb's version contains in-frame clones alone and is incomplete. The sample gives a few hundred thousand clones, roughly 97% of which show up once; roughly 0.055% is in the top ten. In regard to this clone: No antigen is known for it.

The V and J ends lost 2 bases and 1 base, in that order; junction bases with no gene match: 0. Germline V gene data show CDR1 as MDHEN and CDR2 as SYDVKM. The CDR3 contains 16 residues. The TCR was taken from a woman in her twenties or thirties in good health. Input material: naive CD4+ T cells sorted from blood. Subset given: CD45RA+ positively selected. The V call is TRBV28, the J call TRBJ2-2; 11 bases map to TRBD2. The CDR3 spells CASSLTSGGNTGELFF. In nucleotides, the CDR3 is TGTGCCAGCAGTTTAACTAGCGGGGGGAACACCGGGGAGCTGTTTTTT.